This is a list of T cell receptor beta chains from one sample in a study of T-cell reconstitution after alpha-beta-depleted transplantation in children. From the PCR reads, TCRdb called clonotypes with MiXCR, one entry per CDR3 protein. Of around 400,000 distinct CDR3 sequences in the sample, 9.5% to 13% are singletons; the top ten hold nearly 5.5%. This sample comprised PBMCs from the stem cell graft donor, obtained from the stem cell graft. Receptor source: a human donor who donated a stem cell graft to a child with acute myeloid leukemia. Each CDR3 is given with its conserved first and last residue. The order of the fields is clone size, D gene, V gene, J gene, CDR3 DNA, CDR3 protein. A D gene is named only where the DNA matches it firmly. The listing skips clone size in some rows; elsewhere it reads once, few, many or a size class.

>few|TRBD1|TRBV5-7|TRBJ2-6
TGTGCCAGCAGCCCGGACAGGGGGCGATCTGGGGCCAACGTCCTGACTTTC
CASSPDRGRSGANVLTF
>few|.|TRBV29-1|TRBJ2-1
TGCAGCGCCGGTTATAGTTTCAATGAGCAGTTCTTC
CSAGYSFNEQFF
>.|.|TRBV10-3|TRBJ2-3
TGTGCCATCAGTGATGGGAGAGCCACTAGCACAGATACGCAGTATTTT
CAISDGRATSTDTQYF
>few|.|TRBV12-3/TRBV12-4|TRBJ1-3
TGTGCCAGCAGTTTATATCCAGGGTCAGGAAACACCATATATTTT
CASSLYPGSGNTIYF
>.|.|TRBV20-1|TRBJ2-7
TGCAGTGCTAGAGCCCCAGCGGCCTACGAGCAGTACTTC
CSARAPAAYEQYF
>many|TRBD2|TRBV4-2|TRBJ2-2
TGTGCCAGCAGCCAGGGAGGGACCGGGGAGCTGTTTTTT
CASSQGGTGELFF
>.|.|TRBV12-3/TRBV12-4|TRBJ1-2
TGTGCCAGCAGTTTCAATTGGGGGGGGACCTATGGCTACACCTTC
CASSFNWGGTYGYTF
>few|TRBD2|TRBV20-1|TRBJ2-5
TGCAGTGTCATTTCCCCTCGGACTAGCGGTGGGGAGACCCAGTACTTC
CSVISPRTSGGETQYF
>few|TRBD1|TRBV4-3|TRBJ2-1
TGCGCCAGCAGCCTAGGGGTAGGGGGCCACGAGCAGTTCTTC
CASSLGVGGHEQFF
>few|.|TRBV20-1|TRBJ1-1
TGCAGTGCTAGTGCGACTTTCTTT
CSASATFF
>.|TRBD1|TRBV12-3/TRBV12-4|TRBJ2-3
TGTGCCAGCAGTTCGGCAGGGGGAAATCCAGATACGCAGTATTTT
CASSSAGGNPDTQYF
>many|.|TRBV5-1|TRBJ2-1
TGCGCCAGCAGCTTGGATGCGGGGAGCTCCTACAATGAGCAGTTCTTC
CASSLDAGSSYNEQFF
>.|.|TRBV5-1|TRBJ1-1
TGCGCCAGCAGAAGTTGGGACCGCGAGAACACTGAAGCTTTCTTT
CASRSWDRENTEAFF
>.|.|TRBV20-1|TRBJ1-1
TGCAGTGCTAGAGATAGTGGCACTGAAGCTTTCTTT
CSARDSGTEAFF
>.|.|TRBV7-3|TRBJ2-3
TGTGCCAGCAGCTCGGTGACTAGTGGTACGCAGTATTTT
CASSSVTSGTQYF
>.|.|TRBV6-1|TRBJ2-7
TGTGCCAGCAGTGAACCGGGAGGACAGGGCCACGAGCAGTACTTC
CASSEPGGQGHEQYF
>many|.|TRBV5-1|TRBJ2-5
TGCGCCAGCAGCCGGCAGTCGGGGGAGACCCAGTACTTC
CASSRQSGETQYF
>few|.|TRBV5-1|TRBJ2-1
TGCGCCAGCAGCTTGGATCGGGGGACATACAATGAGCAGTTCTTC
CASSLDRGTYNEQFF
>many|.|TRBV5-1|TRBJ1-4
TGCGCCAGCAGCTTCGGGGAAGATGGAGAAAAACTGTTTTTT
CASSFGEDGEKLFF
>few|TRBD1|TRBV15|TRBJ1-1
TGTGCCACCAGCAGAGGACAGGGGGGGAACACTGAAGCTTTCTTT
CATSRGQGGNTEAFF
>.|.|TRBV29-1|TRBJ2-5
TGCAGCGTTGACGAGGAGACCCAGTACTTC
CSVDEETQYF
>.|.|TRBV4-3|TRBJ2-7
TGCGCCAGCAGCCAAGGGGCCCCCGGGCCTTCCTACGAGCAGTACTTC
CASSQGAPGPSYEQYF
>many|TRBD2|TRBV5-1|TRBJ2-5
TGCGCCAGCAGCTTGGGCGGGAGTGGGACCCAAGAGACCCAGTACTTC
CASSLGGSGTQETQYF
>few|.|TRBV12-3/TRBV12-4|TRBJ2-3
TGTGCCAGCAGTTCCGGACCGAGAGATACGCAGTATTTT
CASSSGPRDTQYF
>many|TRBD2|TRBV5-1|TRBJ2-7
TGCGCCAGCAGCGGCGGCGGGAGTACCGACGAGCAGTACTTC
CASSGGGSTDEQYF
>few|TRBD2|TRBV5-5|TRBJ2-7
TGTGCCAGCAGCTTGGCTGTAGCGGGAGGGCGGTCCTACGAGCAGTACTTC
CASSLAVAGGRSYEQYF
>few|.|TRBV7-2|TRBJ2-3
TGTGCCAGCAGCACCCACCGACTACTGGATACGCAGTATTTT
CASSTHRLLDTQYF
>many|.|TRBV5-1|TRBJ2-5
TGCGCCAGCAGCTTGGACGAGAGGGAGACCCAGTACTTC
CASSLDERETQYF